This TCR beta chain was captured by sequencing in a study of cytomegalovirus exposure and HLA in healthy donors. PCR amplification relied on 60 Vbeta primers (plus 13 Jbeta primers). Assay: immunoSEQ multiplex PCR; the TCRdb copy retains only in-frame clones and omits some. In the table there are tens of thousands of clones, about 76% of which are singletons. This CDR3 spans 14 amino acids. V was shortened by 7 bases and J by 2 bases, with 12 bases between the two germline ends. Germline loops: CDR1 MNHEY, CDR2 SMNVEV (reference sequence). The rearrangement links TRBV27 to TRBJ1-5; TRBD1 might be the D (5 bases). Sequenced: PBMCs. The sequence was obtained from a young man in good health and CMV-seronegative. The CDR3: CASTPTGGNQPQHF. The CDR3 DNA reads TGTGCCAGCACTCCGACGGGGGGCAATCAGCCCCAGCATTTT.